These 29 T cell receptor beta chains came from one sample sequenced in a study of Graves' ophthalmopathy and Graves' hyperthyroidism. TCR beta CDR3 regions were amplified from RNA transcripts. Second-round multiplex PCR followed a first-round RT-PCR using HTBI primers. From the multiplex PCR reads, TCRdb called clonotypes with MiXCR, one entry per CDR3 protein. Among roughly 610,000 distinct CDR3 sequences listed, 22% were seen once. The source material was peripheral blood. The receptors here all came from a woman aged 18-29 years with stable Graves' hyperthyroidism. Some clones in this sample may be carry-over from other donors' samples.

This clonotype came up many times. The chain joins TRBV6-1 to TRBJ1-2; D unclear. Germline V gives CDR1 MNHNS, CDR2 SASEGT. The V end was cut by 1 base, the J end by 5 bases, with 11 bases between. There are 14 residues in the CDR3. The CDR3 DNA reads TGTGCCAGCAGTGAAGGGCAGATGGGATATGGCTACACCTTC. This translates into CASSEGQMGYGYTF.

A note on this clonotype: Being one base from a much bigger clone, this may be a read error. The chain combines TRBV12-3 or TRBV12-4 with TRBJ2-7; 9 nucleotides line up with TRBD1. The CDR3 runs to 14 residues. This CDR3 is CTSSPSVDRGEQYF. CDR3 in DNA: TGTACCAGCAGCCCTAGTGTGGACAGGGGCGAGCAGTACTTC.

This sequence joins TRBV20-1 and TRBJ1-6; D unclear. Germline CDR1 is DFQATT and CDR2 is SNEGSKA (reference sequence). The CDR3 runs to 11 residues. V lost 5 bases and J 10 bases, leaving 9 bases between the germline ends. This chain's CDR3 is CSAYAGSPLHF. Here the CDR3 DNA reads TGCAGTGCTTATGCTGGATCACCCCTCCACTTT.

This clonotype was observed many times. This chain joins TRBV7-9 and TRBJ2-7; TRBD1 matches at 9 bases. The CDR3 totals 15 residues. The germline gives CDR1 SEHNR, CDR2 FQNEAQ (reference sequence). Trimming cost V 5 bases and J 2 bases; bases outside gene matches: 7. The CDR3 DNA follows: TGTGCCAGCAGCCAAGCCGGGACAGGGCCCTACGAGCAGTACTTC. Its translation is CASSQAGTGPYEQYF.

This clonotype was counted a single time. This sequence joins TRBV24-1 and TRBJ2-7; TRBD2 agrees at 8 bases. CDR3 length: 15 residues. The V gene's germline CDR1 is KGHDR and CDR2 SFDVKD. V lost 0 bases, J lost 4 bases, and 4 bases stayed unmatched. The CDR3 region is CATSDLTGGGYEQYF. The CDR3 DNA reads as TGTGCCACCAGTGATTTGACGGGAGGGGGATACGAGCAGTACTTC.

This clonotype was observed at least ten times. The rearrangement uses TRBV6-1 and TRBJ2-6, with D unclear. The CDR3 runs to 15 residues. The germline V gene encodes CDR1 MNHNS and CDR2 SASEGT. Deletions cut 3 bases from V and 3 bases from J, with 9 bases between. The CDR3 DNA follows: TGTGCCAGCAGTGACCCGTGGGTTGGGGCCAACGTCCTGACTTTC. Amino acids: CASSDPWVGANVLTF.

This clonotype was detected ten times or more. This chain uses TRBV6-2 or TRBV6-3 with TRBJ1-5; unclear D gene. Trimming removed 2 bases at V and 3 bases at J, with 8 bases between. The CDR3 sequence is 14 residues long. Per the germline V gene, CDR1 is MNHEY and CDR2 is SVGEGT. The CDR3 loop is CASSYPGVNQPQHF. Written as DNA, the CDR3 is TGTGCCAGCAGTTACCCCGGCGTCAATCAGCCCCAGCATTTT.

The chain has TRBV10-2 and TRBJ1-1, with TRBD1 matching 7 bases. Germline loops: CDR1 WSHSY, CDR2 SAAADI. There are 14 residues in the CDR3. Losses at the gene ends were 10 bases for V and 0 bases for J; bases not matched to a gene: 8. CDR3 in amino acids: CATRGLWVNTEAFF. The CDR3 DNA is TGCGCCACCAGGGGGTTGTGGGTGAACACTGAAGCTTTCTTT.

Details on this clonotype: A much bigger clone sits one base away, suggesting this may be a read error. The genes are TRBV19 and TRBJ2-2, with D perhaps matching TRBD1 or TRBD2 (5 bases each). The V and J ends lost 6 bases and 10 bases respectively, with 21 bases between them. CDR3 size: 15 residues. Looked up from germline, CDR1 is LNHDA and CDR2 is SQIVND (reference sequence). In DNA, the CDR3 is TGTGCCAGTAGCCTCCGGGACCGCCCGCCGGTGGAGCTGTTTTTT. Its translation is CASSLRDRPPVELFF.

V is TRBV6-1 and J is TRBJ1-5; D possibly corresponds to TRBD1 (5 bases). The V and J ends lost 8 bases and 0 bases respectively, with 11 bases between them. Germline V gene lookup returns CDR1 MNHNS and CDR2 SASEGT. This CDR3 has 14 residues. CDR3 bases: TGTGCCAGCCAGGGAACTCATAGCAATCAGCCCCAGCATTTT. Translating it yields CASQGTHSNQPQHF.

The chain recombines TRBV5-6 with TRBJ1-1; possibly TRBD1 for D (5 bases). Germline V gene data show CDR1 as SGHDT and CDR2 as YYEEEE. The CDR3 covers 14 residues. The germline V and J ends were trimmed by 3 bases and 5 bases, with 14 bases remaining between them. The chain's CDR3 is CASSYPTAGTEAFF. The DNA for the CDR3 is TGTGCCAGCAGCTACCCGACAGCCGGGACTGAAGCTTTCTTT. The entire variable domain, with the rest obtained from reference TRBV5-6 and TRBJ1-1, is as follows: DAGVTQSPTHLIKTRGQQVTLRCSPKSGHDTVSWYQQALGQGPQFIFQYYEEEERQRGNFPDRFSGHQFPNYSSELNVNALLLGDSALYLCASSYPTAGTEAFFGQGTRLTVV.

This clonotype was seen once. One end of the junction is discordant with germline, which a read error may explain. The genes are TRBV6-5 and TRBJ1-6; TRBD1 might be the D (5 bases). Germline CDR1 MNHEY, CDR2 SVGAGI. The CDR3 loop spans 17 amino acids. CDR3 DNA: TGTGCCAGCAGCTACTCCCCGACCTGGGGGGATAATTCACCCCTCCACTTT. Protein product: CASSYSPTWGDNSPLHF.

In its sample, this clonotype was seen many times. The J gene is TRBJ1-5, the V gene TRBV5-1; D ambiguous. Trimming shortened V by 7 bases and J by 4 bases, and 12 bases separated the two germline ends. The germline V gene has CDR1 SGHRS and CDR2 YFSETQ. The CDR3 length is 13 residues. The DNA for the CDR3 is TGCGCCAGCGCGGAAAGGCCGAATCAGCCCCAGCATTTT. Its protein is CASAERPNQPQHF.

The rearrangement joins TRBV12-3 or TRBV12-4 to TRBJ1-2; the D is unclear. This CDR3 has 12 amino acids. The V and J ends lost 3 bases and 8 bases respectively, with 10 bases between them. CDR3 sequence reads: CASSLKGRGYTF. The CDR3, as DNA: TGTGCCAGCAGTTTGAAGGGAAGAGGCTACACCTTC.

The genes are TRBV24-1 and TRBJ1-5; D unclear. CDR1 is KGHDR and CDR2 is SFDVKD in the germline V gene. This CDR3 is 15 amino acids long. Deletions cut 3 bases from V and 3 bases from J, with 11 bases between. The CDR3 coding sequence is TGTGCCACCAGTGATCCCGGGGTCCCCAATCAGCCCCAGCATTTT. Protein: CATSDPGVPNQPQHF.

The CDR3 here is CASNLQGFGRTEAFF. CDR3 DNA sequence: TGTGCCAGTAACCTCCAGGGGTTCGGGCGCACTGAAGCTTTCTTT. J is TRBJ1-1 and V is TRBV19, with D tentatively TRBD1 (6 bases). CDR1 is LNHDA, CDR2 SQIVND, per germline (reference sequence). The CDR3 extends over 15 amino acids. V dropped 7 bases and J dropped 4 bases, with 19 bases sitting between them.

The chain employs TRBV12-3 or TRBV12-4 and TRBJ1-3, with no clear D. The CDR3 is made up of 15 amino acids. V was cut by 6 bases and J by 3 bases, with 15 bases left in between. The CDR3 sequence: CASSTVGTFGNTIYF. In nucleotides, the CDR3 is TGTGCCAGCAGCACAGTGGGAACGTTTGGAAACACCATATATTTT.

This chain uses TRBV12-3 or TRBV12-4 with TRBJ1-1; 8 bases fit TRBD1. The trim removed 6 bases at V and 10 bases at J, leaving 10 bases unmatched. There are 13 residues in the CDR3. CDR3 protein: CASSPGQGGVAFF. The CDR3, as DNA: TGTGCCAGCAGCCCTGGACAGGGCGGAGTAGCTTTCTTT.

This clonotype has at least ten counts. The chain combines TRBV29-1 with TRBJ2-5, with 10 bases identical to TRBD1. The CDR3 spans 15 residues. V shed 6 bases, J shed 4 bases, and the junction held 11 bases outside the gene matches. Germline V CDR1 and CDR2: SQVTM, ANQGSEA. The CDR3 bases are TGCAGCGTGGACCCGGGACAGGGGAGGCGAGAGACCCAGTACTTC. Amino acid sequence: CSVDPGQGRRETQYF.

This clonotype was counted many times. The chain is built from TRBV27 and TRBJ1-1; a possible D gene is TRBD1 (5 bases). Germline assignment: CDR1 MNHEY and CDR2 SMNVEV (reference sequence). The CDR3 spans 13 residues. The germline V and J ends were trimmed by 4 bases and 2 bases, with 8 bases remaining between them. This chain's CDR3 is CASSWGTNTEAFF. The DNA of the CDR3 is TGTGCCAGCAGTTGGGGCACTAACACTGAAGCTTTCTTT.

The CDR3 region has the DNA TGTGCCAGCAGCTTAGTGTCTAGCGGGATTGCCGAGCAGTACTTC. Protein: CASSLVSSGIAEQYF. V and J are TRBV7-8 and TRBJ2-7; TRBD2 matches 9 bases. CDR1 SGHVS and CDR2 FQNEAQ come from the germline V gene. V lost 1 base, J lost 6 bases, and 7 bases stayed unmatched. CDR3 length equals 15 residues.

Only one count was recorded for this clonotype. The chain joins TRBV12-3 or TRBV12-4 to TRBJ1-1; the D is unclear. The CDR3 consists of 18 residues. Trimming removed 3 bases at V and 9 bases at J, with 29 bases between. This chain's CDR3 is CASSFSRSGSWAPSQAFF. In nucleotides, the CDR3 is TGTGCCAGCAGTTTTTCGCGGAGTGGGAGTTGGGCGCCGAGCCAAGCTTTCTTT.

This clonotype has a single count. The genes are TRBV7-2 and TRBJ2-7, with TRBD2 matching over 11 bases. Germline-derived CDR1 and CDR2 are SGHTA and FQGNSA. Trimming took 5 bases from V and 9 from J; bases not matched to a gene: 12. The CDR3 has 15 residues. The CDR3 DNA reads TGTGCCAGCAGCCCATCCGGGACTAGCGGCTCGGGGCAGTACTTC. The encoded protein is CASSPSGTSGSGQYF.

CDR3 in amino acids: CASSLNPGTGGSPLHF. CDR3 sequence (DNA): TGTGCCAGCAGCCTAAACCCGGGGACAGGGGGTTCACCCCTCCACTTT. V is TRBV13 and J is TRBJ1-6; 11 bases are shared with TRBD1. J lost 9 bases, V lost 5 bases, and 9 bases had no gene match. Germline V lookup: CDR1 PRHDT, CDR2 FYEKMQ (reference sequence). The CDR3 is 16 residues long.

This clonotype was detected ten times or more. The chain employs TRBV28 and TRBJ1-5, with TRBD1 matching 7 bases. Trimming cost V 6 bases and J 8 bases; bases outside gene matches: 7. Germline V gene sequence: CDR1 MDHEN, CDR2 SYDVKM. This CDR3 is 13 amino acids long. CDR3 amino acids: CASRVTGQEPQHF. CDR3 bases: TGTGCCAGCAGGGTGACAGGGCAGGAGCCCCAGCATTTT.

The rearrangement joins TRBV27 to TRBJ1-5; D uncertain. Between the trimmed V and J ends, which lost 5 bases and 3 bases, there was a span of 17 bases. Germline V gene data show CDR1 as MNHEY and CDR2 as SMNVEV (reference sequence). This CDR3 has 16 residues. The CDR3 sequence is CASSPLTGLFNQPQHF. Here the CDR3 DNA reads TGTGCCAGCAGTCCCCTTACCGGTCTCTTCAATCAGCCCCAGCATTTT.

Ten or more counts support this clonotype. The chain combines TRBV9 with TRBJ1-3, with D unresolved. Germline V gene data show CDR1 as SGDLS and CDR2 as YYNGEE. V lost 3 bases to trimming and J lost 4 bases, with 11 bases between them. CDR3 length: 14 residues. The CDR3 DNA is TGTGCCAGCAGCGAAAGGGTAGAAGGAAACACCATATATTTT. Translating gives CASSERVEGNTIYF.

This chain joins TRBV12-3 or TRBV12-4 and TRBJ1-5, with TRBD1 matching 8 bases. The ends lost 5 bases at V and 0 bases at J; junction bases unmatched: 9. This CDR3 region has 17 residues. The CDR3 sequence is CASSPSGGPYSNQPQHF. For the CDR3, the DNA is TGTGCCAGCAGTCCATCAGGGGGCCCCTATAGCAATCAGCCCCAGCATTTT.

This clonotype came up a few times. J is TRBJ2-5 and V is TRBV19; 7 nucleotides align to TRBD2. Germline loops: CDR1 LNHDA, CDR2 SQIVND (reference sequence). There are 15 residues in the CDR3. The J segment lost 4 bases and the V segment lost 3 bases, leaving 8 bases of the junction unmatched. DNA for the CDR3: TGTGCCAGTAGTATTATGGGAGCGGGGCCAGAGACCCAGTACTTC. It encodes CASSIMGAGPETQYF.